Detailed here is one T cell receptor (beta chain). These data belong to a study of blood T cell repertoires in COVID-19. Study in general: T cells, B-cell-depleted T cells, or PBMCs supplied cDNA or gDNA.

CDR3 size: 15 residues. V gave up 3 bases and J gave up 2 bases, with 14 bases separating them. CDR1 MDHEN and CDR2 SYDVKM come from the germline V gene. TCRdb keeps only in-frame clones here, not all; method: immunoSEQ multiplex PCR. The table includes about 170,000 clones, around nine tenths detected once. The sample was PBMCs or T cells enriched from blood (not recorded which). The TCR sequence derives from a woman younger than 35 who had recovered from COVID-19. The gene calls are TRBV28 and TRBJ2-7; D is perhaps TRBD1 (6 bases). CDR3 sequence: CASSLDRMGTYEQYF. The CDR3 region has the DNA TGTGCCAGCAGTTTGGACAGAATGGGAACCTACGAGCAGTACTTC.